Listed below are T cell receptor beta chains from one sample, sequenced in a study of cytomegalovirus exposure and HLA in healthy donors. The assay was immunoSEQ multiplex PCR, and TCRdb's table has in-frame clones only and misses some. The repertoire holds 130,000 or so clones, with about 75% as singletons. The sample comprised PBMCs. The receptor set was obtained from a man aged 35-49 years in good health and CMV-seronegative. CDR3s include the opening cysteine and the closing phenylalanine or tryptophan. The D gene is left open where the match is weak. For some rows the clone size is stated as once, few or many, or as a class when expanded; others skip it.

V gene,J gene,D gene,clone size,CDR3 DNA,CDR3 protein
TRBV6-4,TRBJ2-3,NA,few,TGTGCCAGCAGTGACCCCACAGGGTGGAGGCAGTATTTT,CASSDPTGWRQYF
TRBV7-8,TRBJ1-2,NA,NA,TGTGCCAGCAGCCGGGAGGGGTTCTATGGCTACACCTTC,CASSREGFYGYTF
TRBV6-5,TRBJ1-2,TRBD1,NA,TGTGCCAGCAGTTACTCGAATACAGGGGGGAGCGTCTACACCTTC,CASSYSNTGGSVYTF
TRBV19,TRBJ2-5,NA,once,TGTGCCAGTAGTATTTTGGGAGTCTCCCTGGGGACACTGGGGAGCCGGCAAGAGACCCAGTACTTC,CASSILGVSLGTLGSRQETQYF
TRBV19,TRBJ2-1,TRBD2,NA,TGTGCCAGTAGTGGCCGGGGGGGCTCCTACAATGAGCAGTTCTTC,CASSGRGGSYNEQFF
TRBV5-4,TRBJ1-6,NA,NA,TGTGCCAGCAGCCCGTCTCGCGGGATTGGCTCACCCCTCCACTTT,CASSPSRGIGSPLHF
TRBV6-1,TRBJ2-5,TRBD2,NA,TGTGCCAGCACCAGACTAGCGGGTACAGGGGAGACCCAGTACTTC,CASTRLAGTGETQYF
TRBV28,TRBJ2-3,TRBD2,NA,TGTGCCAGCAGTTTGTTGTTAGAGCCTAGCGGGGGCGACACAGATACGCAGTATTTT,CASSLLLEPSGGDTDTQYF
TRBV2,TRBJ2-7,NA,NA,TGTGCCAGCATGGACGGGGGATTAGCGTATCAGTACTTC,CASMDGGLAYQYF
TRBV5-1,TRBJ1-5,NA,NA,TGCGCCAGCAGCCTCGCGGGGGGGGGACAGCCCCAGCATTTT,CASSLAGGGQPQHF
TRBV5-6,TRBJ1-6,TRBD1,few,TGTGCCAGCAGCTTGCAGGCAGGGGGTTATTCACCCCTCCACTTT,CASSLQAGGYSPLHF
TRBV18,TRBJ1-4,NA,once,TGTGCCAGCTCAGACGGGAGGGCAGCTAAAGTGTTTTTT,CASSDGRAAKVFF
TRBV30,TRBJ2-5,TRBD2,NA,TGTGCCTGGACGGTAGCGGGGGGCGGGGGCCTCCAAGAGACCCAGTACTTC,CAWTVAGGGGLQETQYF
TRBV6-6,TRBJ1-5,NA,NA,TGTGCCAGCAGTTACCCGGAACAGAATCAGCCCCAGCATTTT,CASSYPEQNQPQHF
TRBV9,TRBJ2-3,TRBD2,once,TGTGCCAGCAGCACTGGACTAGCGGTGGGCACAGATACGCAGTATTTT,CASSTGLAVGTDTQYF
TRBV7-8,TRBJ2-7,TRBD1,NA,TGTGCCAGCAGCTTAACCGACAGGGTTCTGGACGAGCAGTACTTC,CASSLTDRVLDEQYF
TRBV9,TRBJ1-1,NA,NA,TGTGCCAGCAGCGTAGGTGGGCACACGAACACTGAAGCTTTCTTT,CASSVGGHTNTEAFF
TRBV12-5,TRBJ1-1,TRBD1,NA,TGTGCTAGTGGGGCCCCTACAGGGGGCACTGAAGCTTTCTTT,CASGAPTGGTEAFF
TRBV7-2,TRBJ1-1,NA,NA,TGTGCCAGCAGCTTAGTTGCCGGGGGGAACACTGAAGCTTTCTTT,CASSLVAGGNTEAFF
TRBV27,TRBJ1-5,NA,few,TGTGCCAGCAGTTTATCGACAGGTCATCAGCCCCAGCATTTT,CASSLSTGHQPQHF
TRBV2,TRBJ1-2,TRBD1,few,TGTGCCAGCAGTGATACAGGGGGCCGGGGCTACACCTTC,CASSDTGGRGYTF
TRBV5-1,TRBJ2-5,NA,NA,TGCGCCAGCAGCTTGGATACAGGGGAGACCCAGTACTTC,CASSLDTGETQYF
TRBV11-2,TRBJ2-3,NA,once,TGTGCCAGCAGCTTAGTGGGTAGCGAGGATACGCAGTATTTT,CASSLVGSEDTQYF
TRBV19,TRBJ1-6,TRBD1,NA,TGTGCCAGTAGTATGAGGGGGCCGAGTAATTCACCCCTCCACTTT,CASSMRGPSNSPLHF
TRBV7-9,TRBJ1-2,TRBD1,NA,TGTGCCAGCAGCAGGGGACAGGGAAGCGGGATTGGCTACACCTTC,CASSRGQGSGIGYTF